Listed below are T cell receptor beta chains from one sample, sequenced in a study of blood T cell repertoires in COVID-19. Sequencing was performed with immunoSEQ multiplex PCR; in TCRdb, only in-frame clones are kept and a portion is missing. Of 200,000 to 250,000 clones detected, about 91% appear once; the ten largest clones hold over 1.2%. Sequencing was done on a sample of peripheral blood. The receptor set was obtained from a man of 80 years or more with acute or convalescent COVID-19. CDR3s include the opening cysteine and the closing phenylalanine or tryptophan. The D gene is left open where the match is weak. Not every row has a clone size; where given, it reads once, few, many or a size class.

size,V,length,D,J,CDR3,DNA
-,TRBV28,15,-,TRBJ1-6,CASKEYVRGDSPLHF,TGTGCCAGCAAAGAGTACGTCAGGGGCGATTCACCCCTCCACTTT
-,TRBV7-2,16,-,TRBJ2-2,CASSPSRGAWTGELFF,TGTGCCAGCAGCCCGTCCCGGGGGGCCTGGACCGGGGAGCTGTTTTTT
-,TRBV9,14,TRBD2,TRBJ2-7,CASSVGLGTVEQYF,TGTGCCAGCAGCGTCGGACTAGGTACGGTCGAGCAGTACTTC
-,TRBV3-1/TRBV3-2,16,TRBD1,TRBJ2-7,CASSPIWDRRSYEQYF,TGTGCCAGCAGCCCTATTTGGGACAGGCGCTCCTACGAGCAGTACTTC
-,TRBV6-2/TRBV6-3,16,-,TRBJ2-5,CASSYWGRGPPETQYF,TGTGCCAGCAGTTACTGGGGCAGGGGCCCCCCGGAGACCCAGTACTTC
-,TRBV7-2,15,-,TRBJ2-7,CASGGADGLSYEQYF,TGTGCCAGTGGCGGGGCGGACGGCCTCTCCTACGAGCAGTACTTC
-,TRBV18,17,-,TRBJ2-5,CASSLNFGQGTQETQYF,TGTGCCAGCTCACTGAATTTCGGCCAGGGGACCCAAGAGACCCAGTACTTC
-,TRBV2,14,-,TRBJ1-3,CASRVNGGRNTIYF,TGTGCCAGCAGGGTGAACGGGGGTAGAAACACCATATATTTT
-,TRBV19,13,-,TRBJ1-5,CASSRTENQPQHF,TGTGCCAGTAGTAGAACAGAGAATCAGCCCCAGCATTTT
-,TRBV5-6,15,TRBD2,TRBJ2-7,CASSLVGRNAYEQYF,TGTGCCAGCAGCTTGGTCGGGAGGAACGCCTACGAGCAGTACTTC
-,TRBV18,15,-,TRBJ1-2,CASSPASGTLYGYTF,TGTGCCAGCTCACCAGCATCCGGGACACTTTATGGCTACACCTTC
once,TRBV5-1,16,TRBD1,TRBJ2-2,CASSSTGAAGTGELFF,TGCGCCAGCAGCTCAACAGGGGCGGCGGGCACCGGGGAGCTGTTTTTT
-,TRBV6-2/TRBV6-3,20,TRBD1,TRBJ1-5,CASSYSIDRGLTLSNQPQHF,TGTGCCAGCAGTTACTCGATTGACAGGGGCCTCACCCTGAGCAATCAGCCCCAGCATTTT
-,TRBV5-1,14,TRBD1,TRBJ2-2,CASSFDREPGELFF,TGCGCCAGCAGTTTCGACAGGGAACCCGGGGAGCTGTTTTTT
-,TRBV5-1,16,TRBD2,TRBJ2-3,CASTTSGSRGTDTQYF,TGCGCCAGCACGACTAGCGGGAGTAGGGGCACAGATACGCAGTATTTT
few,TRBV9,17,TRBD2,TRBJ2-1,CASSVFSAGGDYNEQFF,TGTGCCAGCAGCGTTTTTTCAGCGGGAGGGGACTACAATGAGCAGTTCTTC
-,TRBV2,14,TRBD2,TRBJ2-7,CASRGEGTSYEQYF,TGTGCCAGCAGGGGGGAGGGCACCTCCTACGAGCAGTACTTC
-,TRBV7-2,13,-,TRBJ2-1,CASSLAGEYEQFF,TGTGCCAGCAGCTTAGCGGGCGAGTATGAGCAGTTCTTC
few,TRBV7-2,14,-,TRBJ1-4,CASSFTSMAEKLFF,TGTGCCAGCAGCTTTACGTCAATGGCTGAAAAACTGTTTTTT
-,TRBV19,14,TRBD2,TRBJ2-3,CASSILAGGDTQYF,TGTGCCAGTAGTATCTTGGCGGGAGGTGATACGCAGTATTTT
-,TRBV19,14,-,TRBJ1-1,CASRQGGMNTEAFF,TGTGCCAGTAGGCAGGGAGGTATGAACACTGAAGCTTTCTTT
-,TRBV7-9,15,-,TRBJ2-1,CASSRTGSSYNEQFF,TGTGCCAGCAGTCGTACAGGGAGCTCCTACAATGAGCAGTTCTTC
-,TRBV5-1,15,-,TRBJ2-3,CASSLDRDSTDTQYF,TGCGCCAGCAGCTTAGACCGGGATTCCACAGATACGCAGTATTTT
-,TRBV27,14,-,TRBJ1-5,CASSLTYSNQPQHF,TGTGCCAGCAGTTTAACCTATAGCAATCAGCCCCAGCATTTT
-,TRBV9,15,TRBD1,TRBJ2-5,CASSGAGTGQETQYF,TGTGCCAGCAGCGGTGCTGGGACAGGACAAGAGACCCAGTACTTC
-,TRBV11-1,13,-,TRBJ1-1,CASSYLGDTEAFF,TGTGCCAGCAGCTATCTCGGGGACACTGAAGCTTTCTTT
-,TRBV6-5,13,-,TRBJ1-6,CASRTKNNSPLHF,TGTGCCAGCAGGACAAAAAATAATTCACCCCTCCACTTT
-,TRBV3-1/TRBV3-2,17,TRBD2,TRBJ2-1,CASSRDLAGGSYNEQFF,TGTGCCAGCAGCCGGGACCTAGCGGGGGGTTCCTACAATGAGCAGTTCTTC
-,TRBV7-2,14,-,TRBJ2-5,CASSLRGWGETQYF,TGTGCCAGCAGCTTAAGGGGCTGGGGAGAGACCCAGTACTTC
-,TRBV1,15,-,TRBJ2-7,CTSSHCGQLTYEQYF,TGCACCAGCAGCCACTGCGGACAGCTAACCTACGAGCAGTACTTC
-,TRBV24-1,18,TRBD1,TRBJ2-6,CATRAGTGKLAGANVLTF,TGTGCCACCAGGGCCGGGACAGGGAAGCTGGCTGGGGCCAACGTCCTGACTTTC
-,TRBV12-3/TRBV12-4,13,-,TRBJ1-1,CASSLQLNTEAFF,TGTGCCAGCAGTTTACAATTGAACACTGAAGCTTTCTTT
-,TRBV6-5,14,TRBD1,TRBJ1-2,CASSYGGTVGRYTF,TGTGCCAGCAGTTACGGGGGGACAGTGGGACGATACACCTTC
few,TRBV6-5,12,-,TRBJ1-1,CASNRVNTEAFF,TGTGCCAGCAACAGGGTGAACACTGAAGCTTTCTTT
-,TRBV5-1,14,TRBD2,TRBJ2-7,CASSLGTRREEQYF,TGCGCCAGCAGCTTGGGGACTAGGCGGGAGGAGCAGTACTTC
-,TRBV2,16,-,TRBJ2-7,CASSESLGAGAYEQYF,TGTGCCAGCAGTGAGTCGTTGGGGGCAGGGGCCTACGAGCAGTACTTC
-,TRBV5-1,16,-,TRBJ1-5,CASSWGVGPEGQPQHF,TGCGCCAGCAGCTGGGGAGTGGGCCCGGAGGGTCAGCCCCAGCATTTT
-,TRBV18,17,-,TRBJ1-1,CASSLGLSDIMNTEAFF,TGTGCCAGCTCACTGGGGCTATCGGACATCATGAACACTGAAGCTTTCTTT
-,TRBV7-2,15,-,TRBJ1-2,CASSLQVNQPSGYTF,TGTGCCAGCAGCTTACAGGTGAATCAACCTTCTGGCTACACCTTC
-,TRBV7-9,15,-,TRBJ1-4,CASSHPTGTNEKLFF,TGTGCCAGCAGCCACCCGACAGGAACTAATGAAAAACTGTTTTTT
-,TRBV28,17,TRBD1,TRBJ1-2,CASSLLGSGGPNYGYTF,TGTGCCAGCAGTTTATTAGGGTCAGGGGGCCCTAACTATGGCTACACCTTC
-,TRBV10-2,16,-,TRBJ1-2,CASSESRGRAANGYTF,TGCGCCAGCAGTGAGTCAAGAGGGAGGGCTGCGAATGGCTACACCTTC
-,TRBV9,14,-,TRBJ1-2,CASSAGGLAHGYTF,TGTGCCAGCAGCGCGGGGGGCCTAGCCCATGGCTACACCTTC
-,TRBV3-1/TRBV3-2,14,-,TRBJ2-5,CASSQHRSEETQYF,TGTGCCAGCAGCCAACACAGGTCAGAAGAGACCCAGTACTTC
-,TRBV5-1,16,TRBD2,TRBJ2-7,CASTINSGKVGYEQYF,TGCGCCAGCACTATAAATAGCGGGAAAGTCGGCTACGAGCAGTACTTC
once,TRBV5-5,15,TRBD1,TRBJ1-5,CASSRTGDSNQPQHF,TGTGCCAGCAGCCGGACAGGGGATAGCAATCAGCCCCAGCATTTT
-,TRBV28,16,TRBD1,TRBJ2-1,CASVKPGQRPQNEQFF,TGTGCCAGCGTTAAACCGGGACAGAGGCCTCAGAATGAGCAGTTCTTC
-,TRBV7-9,13,-,TRBJ1-1,CASSLARGTEAFF,TGTGCCAGCAGCTTAGCGCGCGGCACTGAAGCTTTCTTT
-,TRBV25-1,18,TRBD1,TRBJ2-2,CASSEYPSTRQGTGELFF,TGTGCCAGCAGTGAATATCCTTCAACTCGACAGGGAACCGGGGAGCTGTTTTTT
-,TRBV6-6,14,-,TRBJ2-5,CASSLSWGGETQYF,TGTGCCAGCAGTCTCAGCTGGGGGGGCGAGACCCAGTACTTC
once,TRBV2,13,-,TRBJ2-5,CASQREYQETQYF,TGTGCCAGCCAGAGGGAGTACCAAGAGACCCAGTACTTC
-,TRBV7-2,13,TRBD2,TRBJ2-1,CASSLVLADEQFF,TGTGCCAGCAGCTTAGTGCTAGCGGATGAGCAGTTCTTC
once,TRBV6-6,16,-,TRBJ2-2,CASSLLRGENTGELFF,TGTGCCAGCAGTCTCCTCAGGGGGGAAAACACCGGGGAGCTGTTTTTT
-,TRBV1,19,-,TRBJ2-3,CTSSQETGTSFPDADTQYF,TGCACCAGCAGCCAAGAGACCGGGACTAGCTTCCCCGACGCAGATACGCAGTATTTT
-,TRBV5-1,17,TRBD2,TRBJ2-1,CASTFGPGLRPGNEQFF,TGCGCCAGCACCTTTGGGCCGGGACTACGGCCGGGCAATGAGCAGTTCTTC
once,TRBV28,14,TRBD1,TRBJ2-7,CASSSGTGLGEQYF,TGTGCCAGCAGTTCCGGGACAGGGCTGGGGGAGCAGTACTTC
-,TRBV28,16,-,TRBJ1-5,CASTFTGSRSNQPQHF,TGTGCCAGCACATTCACAGGTTCTAGGAGCAATCAGCCCCAGCATTTT
-,TRBV6-5,13,TRBD1,TRBJ1-3,CASNTGQLNTIYF,TGTGCCAGCAACACGGGACAGCTAAACACCATATATTTT
-,TRBV4-3,18,-,TRBJ2-1,CASSQAIGWGGRVNEQFF,TGCGCCAGCAGCCAAGCTATAGGCTGGGGGGGCCGGGTGAATGAGCAGTTCTTC